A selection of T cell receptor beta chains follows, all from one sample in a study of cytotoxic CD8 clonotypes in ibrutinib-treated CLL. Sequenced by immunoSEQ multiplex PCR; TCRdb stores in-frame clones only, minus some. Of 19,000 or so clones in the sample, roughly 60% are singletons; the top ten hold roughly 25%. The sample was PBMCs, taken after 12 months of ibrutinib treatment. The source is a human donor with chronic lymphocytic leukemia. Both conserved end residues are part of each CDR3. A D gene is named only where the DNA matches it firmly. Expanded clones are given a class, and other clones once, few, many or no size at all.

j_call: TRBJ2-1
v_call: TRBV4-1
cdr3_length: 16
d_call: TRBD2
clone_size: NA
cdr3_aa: CASSQPGRATYNEQFF
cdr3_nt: TGCGCCAGCAGCCAGCCGGGGAGGGCCACCTACAATGAGCAGTTCTTC

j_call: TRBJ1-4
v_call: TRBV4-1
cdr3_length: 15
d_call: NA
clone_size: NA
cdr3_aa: CASSQVPGGKGKLFF
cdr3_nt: TGCGCCAGCAGCCAAGTTCCCGGGGGCAAGGGAAAACTGTTTTTT

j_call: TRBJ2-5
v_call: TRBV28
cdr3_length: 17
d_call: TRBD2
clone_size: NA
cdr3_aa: CASSPLRAAGEIETQYF
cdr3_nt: TGTGCCAGCAGTCCCCTTCGAGCAGCGGGAGAGATAGAGACCCAGTACTTC

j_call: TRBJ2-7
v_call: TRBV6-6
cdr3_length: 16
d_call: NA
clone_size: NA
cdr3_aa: CASSHASATAGYEQYF
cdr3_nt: TGTGCCAGCAGTCACGCTTCGGCTACAGCTGGCTACGAGCAGTACTTC

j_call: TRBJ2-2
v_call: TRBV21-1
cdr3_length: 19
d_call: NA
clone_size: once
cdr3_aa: CASSKPMPSGKRNTGELFF
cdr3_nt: TGTGCCAGCAGCAAACCAATGCCTAGCGGGAAAAGGAACACCGGGGAGCTGTTTTTT

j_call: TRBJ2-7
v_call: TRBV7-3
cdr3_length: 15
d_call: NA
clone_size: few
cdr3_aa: CASSLNGGGFYEQYF
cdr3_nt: TGTGCCAGCAGCTTAAACGGCGGGGGCTTCTACGAGCAGTACTTC

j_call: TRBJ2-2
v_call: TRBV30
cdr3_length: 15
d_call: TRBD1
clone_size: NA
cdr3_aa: CAWSVGQGFAGELFF
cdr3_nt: TGTGCCTGGAGTGTAGGACAGGGGTTCGCCGGGGAGCTGTTTTTT

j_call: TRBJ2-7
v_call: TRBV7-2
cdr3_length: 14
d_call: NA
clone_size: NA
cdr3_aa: CASSGWQGTYEQYF
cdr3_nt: TGTGCCAGCAGCGGCTGGCAGGGCACCTACGAGCAGTACTTC

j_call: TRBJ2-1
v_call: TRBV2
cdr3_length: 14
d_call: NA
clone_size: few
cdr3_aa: CASSKGYTYNEQFF
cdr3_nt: TGTGCCAGCAGTAAAGGGTACACCTACAATGAGCAGTTCTTC

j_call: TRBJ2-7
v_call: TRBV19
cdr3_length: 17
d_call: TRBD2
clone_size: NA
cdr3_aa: CASSLESPSGVSYEQYF
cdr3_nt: TGTGCCAGTAGTTTAGAGAGCCCTAGCGGGGTCTCCTACGAGCAGTACTTC

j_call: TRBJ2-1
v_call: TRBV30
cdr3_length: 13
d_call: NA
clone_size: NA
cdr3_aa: CAWSRIRDGEQFF
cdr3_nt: TGTGCCTGGAGCCGTATCAGGGACGGCGAGCAGTTCTTC

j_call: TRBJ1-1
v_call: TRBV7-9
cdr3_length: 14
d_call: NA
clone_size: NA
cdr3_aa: CASSLGTVNTEAFF
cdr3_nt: TGTGCCAGCAGCTTAGGGACAGTGAACACTGAAGCTTTCTTT

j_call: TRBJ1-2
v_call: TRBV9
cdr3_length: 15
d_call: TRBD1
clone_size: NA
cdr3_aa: CASSVGVGQNYGYTF
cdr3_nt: TGTGCCAGCAGCGTAGGAGTGGGACAGAACTATGGCTACACCTTC

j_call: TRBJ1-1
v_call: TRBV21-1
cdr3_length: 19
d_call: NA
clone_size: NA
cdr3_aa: CASTQANGNKEGRNTEAFF
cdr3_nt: TGTGCCAGCACCCAAGCCAACGGGAACAAGGAGGGGCGCAACACTGAAGCTTTCTTT

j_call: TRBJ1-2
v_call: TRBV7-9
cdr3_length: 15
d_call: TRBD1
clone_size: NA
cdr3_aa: CASSVAQGVDYGYTF
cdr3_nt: TGTGCCAGCAGCGTAGCACAGGGGGTGGACTATGGCTACACCTTC

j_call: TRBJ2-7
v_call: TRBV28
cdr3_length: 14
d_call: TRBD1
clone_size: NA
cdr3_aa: CASRETGPTYEQYF
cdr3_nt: TGTGCCAGCAGGGAGACAGGGCCGACCTACGAGCAGTACTTC

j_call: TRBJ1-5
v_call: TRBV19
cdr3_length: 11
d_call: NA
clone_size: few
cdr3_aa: CATSGTGPQHF
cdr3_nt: TGTGCCACCTCGGGAACAGGTCCTCAGCATTTT

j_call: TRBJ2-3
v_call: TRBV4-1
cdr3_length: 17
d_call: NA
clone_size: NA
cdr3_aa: CASSQDRSGGHTDTQYF
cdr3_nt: TGCGCCAGCAGCCAAGATCGGAGCGGAGGCCACACAGATACGCAGTATTTT

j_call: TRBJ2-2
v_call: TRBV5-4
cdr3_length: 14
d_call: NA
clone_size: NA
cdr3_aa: CATFQGSATGELFF
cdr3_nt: TGTGCCACCTTTCAGGGGTCGGCCACCGGGGAGCTGTTTTTT

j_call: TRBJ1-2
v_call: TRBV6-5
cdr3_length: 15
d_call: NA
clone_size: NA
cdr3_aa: CASRREDLANYGYTF
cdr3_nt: TGTGCCAGCCGAAGGGAGGACCTAGCTAACTATGGCTACACCTTC

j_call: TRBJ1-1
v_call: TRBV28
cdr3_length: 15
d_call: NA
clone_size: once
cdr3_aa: CASSPFVGPGTEAFF
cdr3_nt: TGTGCCAGCAGTCCCTTTGTTGGGCCGGGCACTGAAGCTTTCTTT

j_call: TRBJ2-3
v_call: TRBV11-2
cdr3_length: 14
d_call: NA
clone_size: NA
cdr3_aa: CASSAVTVTDTQYF
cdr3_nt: TGTGCCAGCAGCGCCGTGACAGTCACAGATACGCAGTATTTT

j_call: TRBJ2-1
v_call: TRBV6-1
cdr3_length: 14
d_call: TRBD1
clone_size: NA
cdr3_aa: CASSDTNRGREQFF
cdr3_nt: TGTGCCAGCAGTGATACCAACAGGGGGCGGGAGCAGTTCTTC

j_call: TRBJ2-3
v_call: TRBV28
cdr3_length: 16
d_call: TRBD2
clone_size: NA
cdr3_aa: CASSLREGRGTDTQYF
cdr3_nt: TGTGCCAGCAGTTTGCGGGAGGGGAGGGGCACAGATACGCAGTATTTT

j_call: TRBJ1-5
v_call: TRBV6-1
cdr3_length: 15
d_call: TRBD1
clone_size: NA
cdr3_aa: CASSGGTAGNQPQHF
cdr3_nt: TGTGCCAGCAGTGGGGGGACAGCGGGCAATCAGCCCCAGCATTTT

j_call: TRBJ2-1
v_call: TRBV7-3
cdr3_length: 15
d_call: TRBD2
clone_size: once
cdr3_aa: CASSLGTSGRNEQFF
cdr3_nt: TGTGCCAGCAGCTTAGGCACTAGCGGGAGAAATGAGCAGTTCTTC

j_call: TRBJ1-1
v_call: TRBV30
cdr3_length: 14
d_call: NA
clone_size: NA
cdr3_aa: CAWSVYTGNTEAFF
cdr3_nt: TGTGCCTGGAGTGTATATACGGGGAACACTGAAGCTTTCTTT

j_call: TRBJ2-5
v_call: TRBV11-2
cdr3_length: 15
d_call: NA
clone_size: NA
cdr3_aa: CASSYIVQGGETQYF
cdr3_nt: TGTGCCAGCAGCTATATAGTACAGGGTGGAGAGACCCAGTACTTC

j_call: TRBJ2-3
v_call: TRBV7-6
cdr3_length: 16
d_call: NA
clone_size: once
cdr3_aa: CASSARTDRLPDTQYF
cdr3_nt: TGTGCCAGCAGCGCCAGGACGGATCGCCTCCCAGATACGCAGTATTTT

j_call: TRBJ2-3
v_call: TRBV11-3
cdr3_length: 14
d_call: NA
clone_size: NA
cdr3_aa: CASAGDSSTDTQYF
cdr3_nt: TGTGCCAGCGCTGGAGACTCCAGCACAGATACGCAGTATTTT

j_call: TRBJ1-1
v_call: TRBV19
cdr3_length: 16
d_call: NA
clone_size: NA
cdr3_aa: CASSKTAHFGDTEAFF
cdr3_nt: TGTGCCAGTAGTAAAACAGCACACTTTGGAGACACTGAAGCTTTCTTT

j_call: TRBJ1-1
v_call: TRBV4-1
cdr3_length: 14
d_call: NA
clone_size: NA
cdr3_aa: CASSQNPIGTEAFF
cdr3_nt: TGCGCCAGCAGCCAGAATCCCATCGGTACTGAAGCTTTCTTT

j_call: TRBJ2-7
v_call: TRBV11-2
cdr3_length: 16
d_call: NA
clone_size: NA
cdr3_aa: CASSLDQASLAYEQYF
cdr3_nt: TGTGCCAGCAGCTTAGATCAGGCGTCCCTAGCTTACGAGCAGTACTTC

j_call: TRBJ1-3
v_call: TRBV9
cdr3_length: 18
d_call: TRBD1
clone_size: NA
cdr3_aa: CASSPLPTGAYSGNTIYF
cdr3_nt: TGTGCCAGCAGCCCACTCCCGACAGGGGCATACTCTGGAAACACCATATATTTT

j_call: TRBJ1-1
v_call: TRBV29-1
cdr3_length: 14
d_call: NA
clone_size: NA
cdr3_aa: CSVTLQGTNTEAFF
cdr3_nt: TGCAGCGTTACATTACAGGGTACGAACACTGAAGCTTTCTTT

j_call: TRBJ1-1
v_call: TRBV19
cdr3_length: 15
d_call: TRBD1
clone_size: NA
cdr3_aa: CASSILGQGYPEAFF
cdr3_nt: TGTGCCAGTAGTATATTAGGACAGGGTTATCCTGAAGCTTTCTTT

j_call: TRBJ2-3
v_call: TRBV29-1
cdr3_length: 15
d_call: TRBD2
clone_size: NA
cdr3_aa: CSAGREPQSRWTQYF
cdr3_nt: TGCAGCGCAGGGCGGGAGCCGCAGAGTAGATGGACGCAGTATTTT

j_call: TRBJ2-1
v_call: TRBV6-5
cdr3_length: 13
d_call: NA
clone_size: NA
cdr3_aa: CASTEAYATEQFF
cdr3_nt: TGTGCCAGCACCGAAGCTTATGCAACTGAGCAGTTCTTC

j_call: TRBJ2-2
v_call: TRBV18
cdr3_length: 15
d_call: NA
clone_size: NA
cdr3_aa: CASSRVRENTGELFF
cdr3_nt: TGTGCCAGCTCCCGGGTACGGGAGAACACCGGGGAGCTGTTTTTT

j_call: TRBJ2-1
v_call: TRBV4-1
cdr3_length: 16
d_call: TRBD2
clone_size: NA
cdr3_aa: CASRPREGSSYNEQFF
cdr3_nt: TGCGCCAGCAGGCCCCGGGAGGGGTCCTCGTACAATGAGCAGTTCTTC

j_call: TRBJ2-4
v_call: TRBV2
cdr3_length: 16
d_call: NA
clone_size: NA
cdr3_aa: CASSERAAGSKNIQYF
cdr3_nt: TGTGCCAGCAGTGAAAGGGCGGCGGGGTCCAAAAACATTCAGTACTTC

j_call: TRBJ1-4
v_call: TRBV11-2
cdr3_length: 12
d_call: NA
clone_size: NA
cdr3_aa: CASRFVGEKLFF
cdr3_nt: TGTGCCAGCAGATTTGTGGGTGAAAAACTGTTTTTT